This T cell receptor beta chain derives from a study of CD8+ T cells in alopecia areata. Study information: Treatment ran 6 to 18 months, with 6 months of follow-up afterward. Broader study findings: A large proportion of expanded lesional clones were detected persisting in scalp and blood during tofacitinib. Sequencing of scalp samples also captures resident alphabeta T cells of normal skin.

The germline CDR1 and CDR2 sequences are SGHTA and FQGNSA. V was trimmed by 0 bases and J by 3 bases, leaving 6 bases between them. The CDR3 extends over 13 amino acids. A few counts support this clone. Its matching antigen is unknown. Reverse transcription of extracted RNA yielded cDNA, which provided the sequencing template. Assay used: immunoSEQ multiplex PCR; TCRdb lists only in-frame clones, some missing. The table records roughly 120,000 clones, around 56% of them present only once. Stated treatment: oral pan-JAK inhibitor, 5-10 mg twice daily. Both peripheral blood and punch biopsies of lesional scalp skin were obtained from patients who had alopecia areata.

The J gene is TRBJ2-7, the V gene TRBV7-2; D call uncertain. The starting material was CD4+ T cells sorted from blood, obtained at week 4, from a patient treated with tofacitinib. This TCR came from a human donor with alopecia areata. CDR3 in DNA: TGTGCCAGCAGCTTAGCAGGCGACTACGAGCAGTACTTC. Residues: CASSLAGDYEQYF.